This TCR beta chain stems from a study of cytomegalovirus exposure and HLA in healthy donors. Study-wide findings and caveats: In vitro data verified a few CMV-associated chains as specific for CMV antigens. By HLA locus, TCR association rates varied in a later analysis, with DRB1 showing the most and HLA-C the fewest. On later analysis, the bulk of CMV-associated TCR beta chains appeared to be HLA-restricted.

About this clone itself: Its antigen is unknown.

Germline CDR1 and CDR2: LNHNV and YYDKDF (reference sequence). CDR3 length: 14 residues. V lost 3 bases, J lost 8 bases, and 11 bases lay in between. Healthy donors of bone marrow made up the group. With 60 Vbeta and 13 Jbeta primers, the PCR was carried out. Clones were sequenced by immunoSEQ multiplex PCR, and TCRdb holds only the in-frame ones, with some missing. Of under 150,000 clones listed, about 85% are singletons. This rearrangement joins TRBV15 to TRBJ1-6; D not resolved. This receptor was obtained from a woman in her twenties or thirties in good health and CMV-seropositive. Source material: PBMCs. The CDR3 nucleotides read TGTGCCACCAGCAGGAAGGCGGAAGATTCACCCCTCCACTTT. Its protein is CATSRKAEDSPLHF.